The next 16 T cell receptor beta chains were all read from a single sample in a study of breast tumors, draining lymph nodes, adjacent tissues. TCRdb used MiXCR to reprocess the multiplex PCR reads, holding one entry per CDR3 protein. This table holds about 150,000 distinct CDR3 sequences, about a fifth found once. Axillary draining lymph nodes of breast cancer patients supplied the node samples. The specimen was axillary lymph node tissue. Receptor source: a female donor with breast cancer. Some clones in this sample may be carry-over from other donors' samples.

This clonotype appeared many times. The chain recombines TRBV5-6 with TRBJ1-2; D is ambiguous. CDR1 is SGHDT, CDR2 YYEEEE, per germline. Trimming removed 3 bases from V and 0 bases from J, with 9 bases in between. CDR3 size: 14 residues. The CDR3 region is CASSSPRPNYGYTF. The CDR3 bases are TGTGCCAGCAGCTCACCGCGACCTAACTATGGCTACACCTTC.

This clonotype was found many times. This chain connects TRBV9 to TRBJ2-7, with D tentatively TRBD2 (6 bases). This CDR3 contains 14 residues. Trimming took off 0 bases at V and 4 bases at J, with 11 bases between the two ends. The germline V gene has CDR1 SGDLS and CDR2 YYNGEE. This CDR3 reads CASSVAAGGYEQYF. The CDR3 DNA reads TGTGCCAGCAGCGTAGCGGCAGGAGGGTACGAGCAGTACTTC.

The sample holds many counts of this clonotype. The chain uses TRBV7-2 and TRBJ2-7; 7 positions agree with TRBD2. This CDR3 is built from 14 residues. V gave up 4 bases and J gave up 4 bases; unmatched junction bases: 7. The germline gives CDR1 SGHTA, CDR2 FQGNSA. The CDR3 loop reads CASSWTSLTYEQYF. CDR3 sequence (DNA): TGTGCCAGCAGCTGGACTAGTCTTACATACGAGCAGTACTTC.

In its sample, this clonotype was seen many times. The chain couples TRBV5-1 to TRBJ2-2, with TRBD2 matching over 7 bases. CDR1 and CDR2 (germline): SGHRS, YFSETQ. The CDR3 is 14 residues long. Germline trimming cut 5 bases from V and 4 bases from J; bases unmatched to any gene: 5. The CDR3 loop reads CASRLAVITGELFF. The CDR3 DNA reads TGCGCCAGCAGGCTAGCGGTAATCACCGGGGAGCTGTTTTTT. Variable domain in full (rest from reference TRBV5-1 and TRBJ2-2): KAGVTQTPRYLIKTRGQQVTLSCSPISGHRSVSWYQQTPGQGLQFLFEYFSETQRNKGNFPGRFSGRQFSNSRSEMNVSTLELGDSALYLCASRLAVITGELFFGEGSRLTVL.

The chain is built from TRBV5-1 and TRBJ2-2, with D perhaps being TRBD1 or TRBD2 (5 bases each). Germline lookup yields CDR1 SGHRS and CDR2 YFSETQ. Trimming stripped 2 bases from V and 1 base from J, with 9 bases between. The CDR3 loop spans 15 amino acids. The CDR3, as DNA: TGCGCCAGCAGCTTTGGGACGGGGAACACCGGGGAGCTGTTTTTT. It codes for CASSFGTGNTGELFF.

Worth noting for this clonotype: A much bigger clone sits one base away, suggesting this may be a read error. The genes are TRBV19 and TRBJ1-5; tentatively, D is TRBD1 (6 bases). The ends were cut back, 5 bases at V and 5 bases at J, with 7 bases in the middle. The V gene's germline CDR1 is LNHDA and CDR2 SQIVND (reference sequence). The CDR3 consists of 12 residues. CDR3 bases: TGTGCCAGTAGTGCAGGGGATCAGCCCCAGCATTTT. Residues: CASSAGDQPQHF.

The chain carries TRBV6-1 and TRBJ2-6; 7 bases map to TRBD2. With V trimmed by 4 bases and J by 2 bases, 8 bases remained unmatched. The CDR3 consists of 17 residues. The germline gives CDR1 MNHNS, CDR2 SASEGT. For the CDR3, the DNA is TGTGCCAGCAGTGGGGGAGGGGCCGCTGCTGGGGCCAACGTCCTGACTTTC. Amino acids: CASSGGGAAAGANVLTF.

This clonotype was seen ten or more times. The V and J genes are TRBV6-1 and TRBJ2-5; perhaps TRBD2 as D (5 bases). The germline gives CDR1 MNHNS, CDR2 SASEGT. Trimming removed 4 bases from V and 2 bases from J, with 11 bases in between. The CDR3 is made up of 14 amino acids. Written as DNA, the CDR3 is TGTGCCAGCAGTGCCCTAGCCCTGCAAGAGACCCAGTACTTC. Translation: CASSALALQETQYF.

This clonotype was seen repeatedly, ten times or more. The V gene is TRBV7-2, the J gene TRBJ2-1; TRBD2 might be the D (5 bases). The germline CDR1 and CDR2 sequences are SGHTA and FQGNSA. CDR3 length: 13 amino acids. The V end lost 2 bases, the J end lost 9 bases, and 11 bases lay between the germline ends. For the CDR3, the DNA is TGTGCCAGCAGCTTATTCGCTGAGGGTGAGCAGTTCTTC. The encoded protein is CASSLFAEGEQFF.

This clonotype showed up many times. CDR3 DNA sequence: TGTGCCTGGAGTCGTACGTCTAGCGACGAGCAGTACTTC. Translating gives CAWSRTSSDEQYF. The V call is TRBV30, the J call TRBJ2-7, with a possible D match to TRBD2 (6 bases). In germline, CDR1 is GTSNPN, CDR2 SVGIG (reference sequence). The CDR3 covers 13 residues. Trimming removed 2 bases from V and 5 bases from J, with 13 bases in between.

This clonotype was picked up many times. The V gene is TRBV5-1, the J gene TRBJ2-1, with TRBD2 matching 15 bases. V lost 4 bases to trimming and J lost 7 bases; unmatched junction nucleotides: 6. The germline CDR1 and CDR2 sequences are SGHRS and YFSETQ. CDR3 length: 16 amino acids. DNA of the CDR3: TGCGCCAGCAGCATGGGACTAGCGGGAGGAAGTAATGAGCAGTTCTTC. This gives the protein CASSMGLAGGSNEQFF.

A remark on this clonotype: This CDR3 is missing its conserved last phenylalanine or tryptophan, likely due to a read error. The chain combines TRBV9 with TRBJ2-5; tentative D call: TRBD1 (5 bases). This CDR3 region has 16 residues. The germline gives CDR1 SGDLS, CDR2 YYNGEE. The V end was cut by 2 bases, the J end by 4 bases, with 18 bases between. The CDR3 sequence is CASSVQTGAPRETQYS. The CDR3 region has the DNA TGTGCCAGCAGCGTGCAAACAGGAGCCCCCAGAGAGACCCAGTACTCC.

This clonotype was counted ten times or more. This chain links TRBV29-1 with TRBJ2-7; the D is unclear. Germline values: CDR1 SQVTM, CDR2 ANQGSEA. The length of the CDR3 is 12 residues. V dropped 5 bases and J dropped 4 bases, with 12 bases sitting between them. CDR3 nucleotides: TGCAGCGTTAGGGCTGAGAGTTACGAGCAGTACTTC. Encoded protein: CSVRAESYEQYF.

At least ten counts were recorded for this clonotype. The genes are TRBV7-6 and TRBJ2-1, with TRBD2 matching 10 bases. Germline V gene lookup returns CDR1 SGHVS and CDR2 FNYEAQ. Trimming took 5 bases from V and 5 from J; bases not matched to a gene: 6. CDR3 length: 15 residues. CDR3 nucleotides: TGTGCCAGCAGCCTTACTAGCGGGACCGACAATGAGCAGTTCTTC. Its protein product is CASSLTSGTDNEQFF.

This clonotype occurred many times. This chain joins TRBV29-1 and TRBJ2-1; 8 bases are shared with TRBD2. Trimming cost V 5 bases and J 2 bases; bases outside gene matches: 11. The CDR3 spans 16 residues. Per the germline V gene, CDR1 is SQVTM and CDR2 is ANQGSEA. The CDR3 DNA reads as TGCAGCGTTTCCAATTCCGGGACTAGGACCTACAATGAGCAGTTCTTC. Protein product: CSVSNSGTRTYNEQFF.

This clonotype was observed at least ten times. This chain links TRBV5-1 with TRBJ2-5, with TRBD1 identical over 7 bases. The CDR3 is 14 residues long. After removal of 2 bases from V and 5 bases from J, the junction contained 6 bases not matched to a gene. Germline lookup yields CDR1 SGHRS and CDR2 YFSETQ. This chain's CDR3 is CASSFTGDGETQYF. The CDR3 DNA reads TGCGCCAGCAGCTTTACAGGGGATGGCGAGACCCAGTACTTC.